Following are 17 T cell receptor beta chains from one sample sequenced in a study of cytomegalovirus exposure and HLA in healthy donors. PCR involved 60 Vbeta and 13 Jbeta primers. Libraries were prepared by immunoSEQ multiplex PCR; TCRdb keeps only in-frame clonotypes and omits some of them. The data show some 150,000 clones, 65% to 85% seen once. The specimen was PBMCs. The source is a woman in her thirties or forties in good health and CMV-seropositive.

The rearrangement uses TRBV19 and TRBJ2-7; 7 bases map to TRBD2. V lost 3 bases to trimming and J lost 3 bases; unmatched junction nucleotides: 8. CDR1 is LNHDA and CDR2 is SQIVND in the germline V gene (reference sequence). CDR3 length: 15 residues. The CDR3 spells CASSISGGRGYEQYF. The CDR3 bases are TGTGCCAGTAGTATTTCTGGCGGGAGAGGCTACGAGCAGTACTTC. The entire variable domain, with the rest obtained from reference TRBV19 and TRBJ2-7, is as follows: DGGITQSPKYLFRKEGQNVTLSCEQNLNHDAMYWYRQDPGQGLRLIYYSQIVNDFQKGDIAEGYSVSREKKESFPLTVTSAQKNPTAFYLCASSISGGRGYEQYFGPGTRLTVT.

The V and J genes are TRBV4-2 and TRBJ1-4; D gene uncertain. Trimming stripped 4 bases from V and 8 bases from J, with 11 bases between. CDR3 length: 13 residues. CDR1 is LGHNA and CDR2 is YNFKEQ in the germline V gene. The CDR3 protein is CASSLLSMEKLFF. The CDR3 region has the DNA TGTGCCAGCAGCCTCCTGAGTATGGAAAAACTGTTTTTT.

The chain uses TRBV7-2 and TRBJ2-5; D is undetermined. Between the trimmed V and J ends, which lost 3 bases and 1 base, there was a span of 6 bases. CDR1 and CDR2 from the germline V gene are SGHTA and FQGNSA. The CDR3 is 13 amino acids. Written as DNA, the CDR3 is TGTGCCAGCAGCTTTCTCTCCCAAGAGACCCAGTACTTC. Its translation: CASSFLSQETQYF.

The CDR3 nucleotides read TGTGCCAGCGGCCCGACAGGGGGTGGCTACACCTTC. It yields the protein CASGPTGGGYTF. J is TRBJ1-2 and V is TRBV5-4, with 9 bases identical to TRBD1. Germline V gene lookup returns CDR1 SGHNT and CDR2 YYREEE (reference sequence). The length of the CDR3 is 12 residues. V was clipped by 7 bases and J by 7 bases; unmatched bases: 5.

The gene calls are TRBV19 and TRBJ1-2; the D gene is possibly TRBD1 (6 bases). The V gene's germline CDR1 is LNHDA and CDR2 SQIVND (reference sequence). The CDR3 loop spans 13 amino acids. V lost 8 bases, J lost 2 bases, and 12 bases lay in between. The CDR3 reads CASSLTGNYGYTF. The CDR3 DNA is TGTGCCAGTTCGCTAACAGGGAACTATGGCTACACCTTC.

The V gene is TRBV7-9, the J gene TRBJ2-5, with unresolved D. This CDR3 has 13 amino acids. The V gene lost 1 base and the J gene lost 2 bases, with 5 bases spanning the gap. Germline V gene data show CDR1 as SEHNR and CDR2 as FQNEAQ (reference sequence). In nucleotides, the CDR3 is TGTGCCAGCAGCTTAGGAGGACAAGAGACCCAGTACTTC. This translates into CASSLGGQETQYF. Full variable domain (outside the CDR3, taken from reference TRBV7-9 and TRBJ2-5): DTGVSQNPRHKITKRGQNVTFRCDPISEHNRLYWYRQTLGQGPEFLTYFQNEAQLEKSRLLSDRFSAERPKGSFSTLEIQRTEQGDSAMYLCASSLGGQETQYFGPGTRLLVL.

A single count supports this clone. The V gene is TRBV11-2, the J gene TRBJ2-7; no definite D call. V was clipped by 3 bases and J by 2 bases, with 11 bases between them. The CDR3 runs 14 residues. Looked up from germline, CDR1 is SGHAT and CDR2 is FQNNGV. For the CDR3, the DNA is TGTGCCAGCAGCTTGCGCGGAACGACCTACGAGCAGTACTTC. As protein: CASSLRGTTYEQYF.

The gene calls are TRBV4-2 and TRBJ2-1, with TRBD1 matching 7 bases. Germline values: CDR1 LGHNA, CDR2 YNFKEQ. J lost 7 bases, V lost 0 bases, and 6 bases had no gene match. This CDR3 region has 15 residues. The CDR3 sequence is CASSQDEGAGNEQFF. CDR3 in DNA: TGTGCCAGCAGCCAAGATGAGGGGGCGGGTAATGAGCAGTTCTTC.

As concerns this clone: One end of the junction fails to match germline, which may point to a read error. The chain is built from TRBV13 and TRBJ2-7; TRBD1 matches 9 bases. The V gene's germline CDR1 is PRHDT and CDR2 FYEKMQ (reference sequence). The CDR3 runs to 14 residues. Here the CDR3 reads CASSLRDRAGERYF. The CDR3 DNA reads TGTGCCAGCAGCCTCCGGGACAGGGCGGGGGAGCGGTACTTC.

The chain has TRBV19 and TRBJ2-1, with a weak D call TRBD1 (7 bases). The CDR3 has 16 amino acids. CDR1 is LNHDA and CDR2 is SQIVND in the germline V gene (reference sequence). V was pared by 2 bases and J by 7 bases, with 18 bases between. This CDR3 is CASSISVGQGGNEQFF. DNA for the CDR3: TGTGCCAGTAGTATAAGTGTAGGGCAGGGGGGTAATGAGCAGTTCTTC.

This chain uses TRBV4-2 with TRBJ2-7, with 8 bases fitting TRBD2. The V and J ends lost 0 bases and 3 bases, in that order; junction bases with no gene match: 4. This CDR3 comprises 15 residues. Germline values: CDR1 LGHNA, CDR2 YNFKEQ. DNA for the CDR3: TGTGCCAGCAGCCAAGATTTGCGGGGGGACTACGAGCAGTACTTC. Encoded protein: CASSQDLRGDYEQYF.

V is TRBV28 and J is TRBJ2-2; 8 positions match TRBD1. CDR1 and CDR2 from the germline V gene are MDHEN and SYDVKM. The CDR3 contains 14 residues. Losses at the gene ends were 8 bases for V and 5 bases for J; bases not matched to a gene: 7. The CDR3 protein is CASAPGGWTGELFF. CDR3 DNA: TGTGCCAGCGCCCCAGGGGGCTGGACCGGGGAGCTGTTTTTT.

This chain uses TRBV7-6 with TRBJ1-1, with 10 nucleotides matching TRBD1. There are 15 residues in the CDR3. CDR1 is SGHVS and CDR2 is FNYEAQ in the germline V gene. The V gene end was trimmed by 4 bases and the J gene end by 3 bases; junction bases not matched to a gene: 5. In DNA form, the CDR3 reads TGTGCCAGCAGCTCTAGGACAGGGGGGTACACTGAAGCTTTCTTT. This translates into CASSSRTGGYTEAFF.

The J gene is TRBJ2-3, the V gene TRBV7-6; D is perhaps TRBD2 (5 bases). The V gene lost 0 bases and the J gene lost 8 bases, with 9 bases spanning the gap. The germline CDR1 and CDR2 sequences are SGHVS and FNYEAQ. The CDR3 contains 13 residues. This CDR3 is CASSLAVEGTQYF. The CDR3 bases are TGTGCCAGCAGCTTAGCGGTAGAGGGTACGCAGTATTTT.

This chain uses TRBV5-6 with TRBJ2-7, with 9 bases that match TRBD2. This CDR3 has 14 amino acids. Trimming cost V 3 bases and J 3 bases; bases outside gene matches: 4. Per germline, CDR1 SGHDT and CDR2 YYEEEE. The CDR3 reads CASSSGLADYEQYF. CDR3 in DNA: TGTGCCAGCAGCTCGGGACTAGCCGACTACGAGCAGTACTTC.

This clone has just one count. The chain joins TRBV18 to TRBJ2-5, with 11 bases fitting TRBD1. The CDR3 spans 14 residues. Germline lookup yields CDR1 KGHSH and CDR2 LQKENI. J gave up 4 bases and V 4 bases, and 2 bases lay outside the gene matches. CDR3 region: CASSRDRGIETQYF. CDR3 nucleotides: TGTGCCAGCTCACGGGACAGGGGGATAGAGACCCAGTACTTC.

This sequence joins TRBV27 and TRBJ2-1; D perhaps matches TRBD2 (6 bases). The CDR3 loop spans 14 amino acids. Germline CDR1 and CDR2: MNHEY and SMNVEV (reference sequence). Trimming pared 3 bases from V and 3 bases from J, leaving 9 bases between. The CDR3 DNA sequence: TGTGCCAGCAGTTTCGGGGGAATCTACAATGAGCAGTTCTTC. Protein sequence: CASSFGGIYNEQFF.